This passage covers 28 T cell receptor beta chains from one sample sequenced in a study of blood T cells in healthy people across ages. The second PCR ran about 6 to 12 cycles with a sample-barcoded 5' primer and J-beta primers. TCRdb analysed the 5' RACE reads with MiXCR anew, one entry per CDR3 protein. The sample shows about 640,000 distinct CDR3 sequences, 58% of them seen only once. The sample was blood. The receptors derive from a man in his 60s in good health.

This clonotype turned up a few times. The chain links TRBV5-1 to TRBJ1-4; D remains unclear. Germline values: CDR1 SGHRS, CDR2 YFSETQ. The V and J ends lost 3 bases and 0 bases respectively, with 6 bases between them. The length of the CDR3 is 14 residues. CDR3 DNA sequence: TGCGCCAGCAGCTCGACAACAACTAATGAAAAACTGTTTTTT. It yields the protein CASSSTTTNEKLFF.

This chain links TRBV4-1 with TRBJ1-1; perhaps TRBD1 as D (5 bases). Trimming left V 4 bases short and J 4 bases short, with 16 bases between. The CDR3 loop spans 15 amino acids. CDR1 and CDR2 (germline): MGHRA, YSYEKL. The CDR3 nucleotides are TGCGCCAGCAGCCCCTCCGATTTGAGGGGCACTGAAGCTTTCTTT. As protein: CASSPSDLRGTEAFF.

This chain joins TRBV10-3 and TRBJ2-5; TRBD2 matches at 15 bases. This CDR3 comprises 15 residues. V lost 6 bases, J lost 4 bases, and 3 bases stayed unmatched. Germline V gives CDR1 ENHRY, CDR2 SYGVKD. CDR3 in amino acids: CAISGGLAGGETQYF. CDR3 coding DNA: TGTGCCATCAGCGGGGGACTAGCGGGGGGAGAGACCCAGTACTTC.

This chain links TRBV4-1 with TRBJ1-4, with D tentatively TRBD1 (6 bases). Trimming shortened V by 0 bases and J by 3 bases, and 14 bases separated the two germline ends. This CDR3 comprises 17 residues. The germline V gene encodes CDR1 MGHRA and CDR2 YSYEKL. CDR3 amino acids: CASSQDRGSGANEKLFF. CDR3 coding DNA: TGCGCCAGCAGCCAAGATAGGGGGAGTGGTGCTAATGAAAAACTGTTTTTT.

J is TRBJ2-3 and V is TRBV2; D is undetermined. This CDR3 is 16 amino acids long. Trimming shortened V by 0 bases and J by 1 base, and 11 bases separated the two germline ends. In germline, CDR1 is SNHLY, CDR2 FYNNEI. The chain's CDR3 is CASSEASAPGTDTQYF. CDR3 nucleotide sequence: TGTGCCAGCAGTGAAGCATCAGCCCCCGGCACAGATACGCAGTATTTT.

CDR3 nucleotide sequence: TGTGCCAGCAGCCCAGGCATACACAATGAGCAGTTCTTC. It codes for CASSPGIHNEQFF. V and J are TRBV2 and TRBJ2-1; D not resolved. The length of the CDR3 is 13 residues. The V gene's germline CDR1 is SNHLY and CDR2 FYNNEI. V was trimmed by 6 bases and J by 5 bases, leaving 11 bases between them.

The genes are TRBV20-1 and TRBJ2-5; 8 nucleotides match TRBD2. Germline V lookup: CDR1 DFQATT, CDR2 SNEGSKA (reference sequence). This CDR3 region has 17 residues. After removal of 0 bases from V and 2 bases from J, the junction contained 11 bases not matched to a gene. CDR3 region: CSARDSWSGGLQETQYF. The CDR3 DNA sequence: TGCAGTGCTAGAGATTCATGGAGCGGGGGCTTACAAGAGACCCAGTACTTC.

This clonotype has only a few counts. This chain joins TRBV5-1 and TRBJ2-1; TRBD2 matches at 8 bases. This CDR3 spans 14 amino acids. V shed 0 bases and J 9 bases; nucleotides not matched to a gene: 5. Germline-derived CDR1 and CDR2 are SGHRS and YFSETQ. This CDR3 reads CASSLAGGHFEQFF. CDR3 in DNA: TGCGCCAGCAGCTTGGCGGGGGGGCATTTTGAGCAGTTCTTC.

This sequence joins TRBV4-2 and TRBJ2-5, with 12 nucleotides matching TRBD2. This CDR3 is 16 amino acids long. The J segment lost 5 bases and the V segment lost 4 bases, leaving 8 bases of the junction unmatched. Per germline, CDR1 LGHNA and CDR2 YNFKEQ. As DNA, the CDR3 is TGTGCCAGCAGCCTGGGACTAGCGGGCCTTGAGGAGACCCAGTACTTC. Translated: CASSLGLAGLEETQYF.

The CDR3 loop reads CASSRGTGGNEKLFF. CDR3 sequence (DNA): TGCGCCAGCAGCCGCGGGACAGGGGGTAATGAAAAACTGTTTTTT. The rearrangement joins TRBV4-1 to TRBJ1-4, with 11 bases fitting TRBD1. There are 15 residues in the CDR3. Germline CDR1 and CDR2: MGHRA and YSYEKL. V shed 4 bases, J shed 4 bases, and the junction held 2 bases outside the gene matches.

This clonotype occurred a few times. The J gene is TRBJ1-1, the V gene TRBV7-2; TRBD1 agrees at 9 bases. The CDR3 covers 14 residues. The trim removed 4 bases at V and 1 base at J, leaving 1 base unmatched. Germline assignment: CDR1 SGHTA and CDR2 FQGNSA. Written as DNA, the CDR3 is TGTGCCAGCAGCTGGGGACAGGGGAACACTGAAGCTTTCTTT. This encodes CASSWGQGNTEAFF.

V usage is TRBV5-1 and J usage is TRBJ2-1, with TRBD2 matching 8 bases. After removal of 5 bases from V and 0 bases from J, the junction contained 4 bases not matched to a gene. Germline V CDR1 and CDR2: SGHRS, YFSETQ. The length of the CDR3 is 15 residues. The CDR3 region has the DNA TGCGCCAGCAGGATCAGCGGGGGCTCCTACAATGAGCAGTTCTTC. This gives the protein CASRISGGSYNEQFF.

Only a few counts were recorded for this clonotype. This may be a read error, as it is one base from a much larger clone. The CDR3 DNA follows: TGTGCCAGCACCTCGAGCGGCCCCCTCGGGCAGTACTTC. It translates to CASTSSGPLGQYF. This sequence joins TRBV7-2 and TRBJ2-5; perhaps TRBD2 as D (5 bases). The CDR3 length is 13 residues. CDR1 and CDR2 (germline): SGHTA, FQGNSA. The V gene lost 7 bases and the J gene lost 11 bases, with 20 bases spanning the gap.

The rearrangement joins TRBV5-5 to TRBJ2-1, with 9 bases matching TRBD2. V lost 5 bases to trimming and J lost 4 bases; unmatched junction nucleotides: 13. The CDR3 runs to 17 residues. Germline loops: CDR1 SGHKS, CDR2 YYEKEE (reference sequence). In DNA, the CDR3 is TGTGCCAGCAGGACCCTAGGGCTAGCGGGGTCATACAATGAGCAGTTCTTC. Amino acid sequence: CASRTLGLAGSYNEQFF.

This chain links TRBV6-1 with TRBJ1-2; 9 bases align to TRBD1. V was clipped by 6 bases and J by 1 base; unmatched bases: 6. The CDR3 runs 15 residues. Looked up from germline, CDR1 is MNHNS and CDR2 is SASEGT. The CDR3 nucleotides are TGTGCCAGCAGCGCTAGGACAGGGGATAACTATGGCTACACCTTC. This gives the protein CASSARTGDNYGYTF.

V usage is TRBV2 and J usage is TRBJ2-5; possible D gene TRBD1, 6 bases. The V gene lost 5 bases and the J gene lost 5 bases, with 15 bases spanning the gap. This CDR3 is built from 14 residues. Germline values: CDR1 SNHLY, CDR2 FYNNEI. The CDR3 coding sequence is TGTGCCAGCAGTCCCATTCAGGGGACGGAGACCCAGTACTTC. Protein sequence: CASSPIQGTETQYF.

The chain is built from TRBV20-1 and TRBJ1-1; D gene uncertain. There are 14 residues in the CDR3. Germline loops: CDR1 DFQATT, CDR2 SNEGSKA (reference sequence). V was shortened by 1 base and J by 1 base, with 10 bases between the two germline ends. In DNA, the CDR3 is TGCAGTGCTAGAGTAGGTGCGGAGAACACTGAAGCTTTCTTT. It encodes CSARVGAENTEAFF.

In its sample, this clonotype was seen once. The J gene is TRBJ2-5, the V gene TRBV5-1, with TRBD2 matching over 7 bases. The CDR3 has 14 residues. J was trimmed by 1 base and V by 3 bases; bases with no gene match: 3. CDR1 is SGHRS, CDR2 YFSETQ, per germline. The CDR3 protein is CASSSRTSQETQYF. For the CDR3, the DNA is TGCGCCAGCAGCTCCCGGACTAGCCAAGAGACCCAGTACTTC.

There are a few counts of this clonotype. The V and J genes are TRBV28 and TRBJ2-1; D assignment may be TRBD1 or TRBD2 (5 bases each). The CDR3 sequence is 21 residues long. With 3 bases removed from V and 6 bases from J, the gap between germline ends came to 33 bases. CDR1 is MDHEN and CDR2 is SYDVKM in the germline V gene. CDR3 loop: CASSFGLVRGQGKGTSNEQFF. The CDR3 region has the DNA TGTGCCAGCAGTTTTGGGCTGGTAAGAGGGCAGGGCAAGGGAACTAGCAATGAGCAGTTCTTC.

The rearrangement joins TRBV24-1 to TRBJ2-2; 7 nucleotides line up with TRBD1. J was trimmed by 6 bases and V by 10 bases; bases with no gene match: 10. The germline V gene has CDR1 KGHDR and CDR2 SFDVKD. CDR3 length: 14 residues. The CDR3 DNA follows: TGTGCCACAGAACAGGGGTGGTTACCCGGGGAGCTGTTTTTT. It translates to CATEQGWLPGELFF.

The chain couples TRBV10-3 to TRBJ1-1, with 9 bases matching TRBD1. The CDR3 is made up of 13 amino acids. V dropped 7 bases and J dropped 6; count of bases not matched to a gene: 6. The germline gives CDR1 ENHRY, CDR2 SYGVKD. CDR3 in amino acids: CAIKGQGEAEAFF. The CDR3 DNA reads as TGTGCCATCAAGGGACAGGGAGAGGCTGAAGCTTTCTTT.

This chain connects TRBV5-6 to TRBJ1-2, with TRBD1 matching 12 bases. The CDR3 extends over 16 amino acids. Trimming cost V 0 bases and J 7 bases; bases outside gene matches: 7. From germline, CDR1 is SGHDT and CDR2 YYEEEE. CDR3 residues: CASSLGPGQGAGGYTF. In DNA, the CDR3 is TGTGCCAGCAGCTTGGGCCCGGGACAGGGGGCTGGTGGCTACACCTTC.

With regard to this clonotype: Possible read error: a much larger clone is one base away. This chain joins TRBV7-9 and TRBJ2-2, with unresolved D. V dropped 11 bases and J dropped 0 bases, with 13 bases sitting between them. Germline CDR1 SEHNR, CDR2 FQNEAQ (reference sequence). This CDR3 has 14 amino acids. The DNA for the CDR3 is TGTGCCGGCGCAGGACGGACGAACACCGGGGAGCTGTTTTTT. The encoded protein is CAGAGRTNTGELFF. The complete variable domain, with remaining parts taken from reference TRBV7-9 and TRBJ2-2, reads DTGVSQNPRHKITKRGQNVTFRCDPISEHNRLYWYRQTLGQGPEFLTYFQNEAQLEKSRLLSDRFSAERPKGSFSTLEIQRTEQGDSAMYLCAGAGRTNTGELFFGEGSRLTVL.

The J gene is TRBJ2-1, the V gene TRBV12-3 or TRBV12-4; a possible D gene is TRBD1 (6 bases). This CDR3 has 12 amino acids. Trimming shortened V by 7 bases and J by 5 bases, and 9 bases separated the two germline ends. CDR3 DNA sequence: TGTGCCAGCAATCGACAGGACAATGAGCAGTTCTTC. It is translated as CASNRQDNEQFF.

This CDR3 is CATSRSGGYEQFF. The CDR3 DNA is TGTGCCACCAGCAGGAGCGGGGGTTATGAGCAGTTCTTC. V usage is TRBV15 and J usage is TRBJ2-1; TRBD2 matches at 8 bases. Germline values: CDR1 LNHNV, CDR2 YYDKDF (reference sequence). J lost 8 bases, V lost 3 bases, and 3 bases had no gene match. The CDR3 covers 13 residues.

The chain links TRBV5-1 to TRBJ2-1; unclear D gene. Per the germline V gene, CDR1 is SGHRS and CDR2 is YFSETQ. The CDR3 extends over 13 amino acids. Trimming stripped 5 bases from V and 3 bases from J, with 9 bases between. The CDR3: CASSTPVYNEQFF. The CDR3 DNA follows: TGCGCCAGCAGTACCCCCGTCTACAATGAGCAGTTCTTC.

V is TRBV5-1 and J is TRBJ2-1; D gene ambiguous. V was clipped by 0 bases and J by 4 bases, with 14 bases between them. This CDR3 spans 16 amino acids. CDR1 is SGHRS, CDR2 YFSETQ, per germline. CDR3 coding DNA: TGCGCCAGCAGCTTGGGTGGCGACCCCCGGTACAATGAGCAGTTCTTC. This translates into CASSLGGDPRYNEQFF.

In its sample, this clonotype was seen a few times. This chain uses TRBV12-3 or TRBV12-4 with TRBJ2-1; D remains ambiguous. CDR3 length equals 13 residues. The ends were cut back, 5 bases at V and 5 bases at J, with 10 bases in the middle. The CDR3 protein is CASSQDTNNEQFF. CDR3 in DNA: TGTGCCAGCAGTCAAGACACAAACAATGAGCAGTTCTTC.